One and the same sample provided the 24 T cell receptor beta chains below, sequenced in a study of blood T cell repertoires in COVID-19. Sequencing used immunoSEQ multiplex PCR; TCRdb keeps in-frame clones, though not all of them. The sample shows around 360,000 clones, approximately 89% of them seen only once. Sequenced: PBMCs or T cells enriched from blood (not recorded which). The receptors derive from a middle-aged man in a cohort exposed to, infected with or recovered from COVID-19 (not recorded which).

In nucleotides, the CDR3 is TGTGCCAGCAGCTCCGGACAGGTGGCTTTCTTT. Encoded protein: CASSSGQVAFF. V and J are TRBV28 and TRBJ1-1, with 7 bases that match TRBD1. Germline V lookup: CDR1 MDHEN, CDR2 SYDVKM. The CDR3 is made up of 11 amino acids. With V trimmed by 6 bases and J by 11 bases, 6 bases remained unmatched.

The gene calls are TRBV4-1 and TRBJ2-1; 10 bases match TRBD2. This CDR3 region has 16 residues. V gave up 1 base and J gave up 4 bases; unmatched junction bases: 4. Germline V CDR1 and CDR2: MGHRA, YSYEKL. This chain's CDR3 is CASSQGLAGVYNEQFF. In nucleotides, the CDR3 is TGCGCCAGCAGCCAAGGGCTAGCGGGAGTATACAATGAGCAGTTCTTC.

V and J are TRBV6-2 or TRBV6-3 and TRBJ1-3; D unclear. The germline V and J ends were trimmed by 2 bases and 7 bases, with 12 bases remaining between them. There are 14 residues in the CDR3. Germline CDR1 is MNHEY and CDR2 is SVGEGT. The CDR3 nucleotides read TGTGCCAGCAGTTACCCCGACCTGGAGAACACCATATATTTT. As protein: CASSYPDLENTIYF.

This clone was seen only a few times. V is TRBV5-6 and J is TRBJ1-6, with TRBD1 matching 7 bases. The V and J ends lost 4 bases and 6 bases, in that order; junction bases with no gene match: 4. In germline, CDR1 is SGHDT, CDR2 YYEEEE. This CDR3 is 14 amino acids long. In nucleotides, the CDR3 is TGTGCCAGCAGCCAGACAGGGCGTAATTCACCCCTCCACTTT. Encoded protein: CASSQTGRNSPLHF.

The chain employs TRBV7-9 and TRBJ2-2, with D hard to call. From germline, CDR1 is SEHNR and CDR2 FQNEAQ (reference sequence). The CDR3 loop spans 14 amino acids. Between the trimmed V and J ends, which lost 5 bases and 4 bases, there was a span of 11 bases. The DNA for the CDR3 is TGTGCCAGCAGCCCGGCGGCGAGCACCGGGGAGCTGTTTTTT. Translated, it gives CASSPAASTGELFF.

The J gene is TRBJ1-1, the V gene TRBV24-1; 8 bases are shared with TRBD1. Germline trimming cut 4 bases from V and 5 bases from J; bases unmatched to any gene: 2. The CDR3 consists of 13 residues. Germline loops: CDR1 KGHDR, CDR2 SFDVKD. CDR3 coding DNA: TGTGCCACCAGTGAAGGACAGGGTACTGAAGCTTTCTTT. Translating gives CATSEGQGTEAFF.

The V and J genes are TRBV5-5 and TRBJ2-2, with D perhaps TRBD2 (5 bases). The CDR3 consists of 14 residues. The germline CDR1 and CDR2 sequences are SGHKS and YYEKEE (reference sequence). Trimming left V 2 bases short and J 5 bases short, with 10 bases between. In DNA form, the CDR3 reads TGTGCCAGCAGCTTAGAGGGCTGGACCGGGGAGCTGTTTTTT. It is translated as CASSLEGWTGELFF.

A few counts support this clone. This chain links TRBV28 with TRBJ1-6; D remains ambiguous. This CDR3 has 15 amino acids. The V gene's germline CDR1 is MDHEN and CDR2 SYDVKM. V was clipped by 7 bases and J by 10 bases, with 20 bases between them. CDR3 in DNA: TGTGCCAGCAATACTGCGGGAGGGAAGGAGTCACCCCTCCACTTT. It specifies CASNTAGGKESPLHF.

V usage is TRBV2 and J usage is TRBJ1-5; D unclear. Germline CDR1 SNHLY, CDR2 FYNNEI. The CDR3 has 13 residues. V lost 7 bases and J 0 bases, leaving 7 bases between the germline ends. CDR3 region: CASTVNSNQPQHF. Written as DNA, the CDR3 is TGTGCCAGCACGGTTAATAGCAATCAGCCCCAGCATTTT.

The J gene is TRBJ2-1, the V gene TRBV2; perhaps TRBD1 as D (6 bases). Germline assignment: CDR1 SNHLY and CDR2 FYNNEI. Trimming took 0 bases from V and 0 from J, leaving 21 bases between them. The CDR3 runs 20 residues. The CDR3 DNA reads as TGTGCCAGCAGTGAAGCTAGGGGACACTATACCGGGATCTCCTACAATGAGCAGTTCTTC. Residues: CASSEARGHYTGISYNEQFF.

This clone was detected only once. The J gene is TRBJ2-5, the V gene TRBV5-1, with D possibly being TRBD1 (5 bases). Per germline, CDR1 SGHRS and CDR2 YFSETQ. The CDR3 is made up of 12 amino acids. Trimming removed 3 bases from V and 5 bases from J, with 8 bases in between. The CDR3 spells CASSSSGETQYF. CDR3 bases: TGCGCCAGCAGCTCCTCAGGGGAGACCCAGTACTTC.

The CDR3 nucleotides are TGTGCCAGCAGCCCGGGGGCCAACGTCCTGACTTTC. It codes for CASSPGANVLTF. This chain links TRBV7-9 with TRBJ2-6; no clear D. V lost 5 bases and J 4 bases, leaving 3 bases between the germline ends. Germline values: CDR1 SEHNR, CDR2 FQNEAQ (reference sequence). The CDR3 totals 12 residues.

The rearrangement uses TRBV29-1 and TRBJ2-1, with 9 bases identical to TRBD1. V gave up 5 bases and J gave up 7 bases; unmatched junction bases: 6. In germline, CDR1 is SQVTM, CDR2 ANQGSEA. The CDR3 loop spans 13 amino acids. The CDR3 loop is CSVQGQGGNEQFF. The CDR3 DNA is TGCAGCGTTCAGGGACAGGGTGGTAATGAGCAGTTCTTC.

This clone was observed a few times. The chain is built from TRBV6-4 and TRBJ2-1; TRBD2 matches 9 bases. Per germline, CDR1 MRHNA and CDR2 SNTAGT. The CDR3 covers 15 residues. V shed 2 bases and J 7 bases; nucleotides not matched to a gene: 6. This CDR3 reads CASSDRSGSGNEQFF. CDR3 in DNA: TGTGCCAGCAGTGACCGTAGCGGGAGTGGAAATGAGCAGTTCTTC.

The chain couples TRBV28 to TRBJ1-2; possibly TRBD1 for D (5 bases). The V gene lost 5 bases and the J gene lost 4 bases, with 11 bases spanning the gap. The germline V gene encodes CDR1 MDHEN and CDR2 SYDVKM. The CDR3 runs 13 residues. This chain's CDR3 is CASSPETVYGYTF. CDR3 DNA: TGTGCCAGCAGTCCCGAGACAGTCTATGGCTACACCTTC.

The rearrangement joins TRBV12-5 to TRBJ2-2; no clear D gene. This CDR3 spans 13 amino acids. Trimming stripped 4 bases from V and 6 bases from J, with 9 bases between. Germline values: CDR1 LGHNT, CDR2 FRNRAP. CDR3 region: CASGYLLAGELFF. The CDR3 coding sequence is TGTGCTAGTGGTTACCTTTTAGCCGGGGAGCTGTTTTTT.

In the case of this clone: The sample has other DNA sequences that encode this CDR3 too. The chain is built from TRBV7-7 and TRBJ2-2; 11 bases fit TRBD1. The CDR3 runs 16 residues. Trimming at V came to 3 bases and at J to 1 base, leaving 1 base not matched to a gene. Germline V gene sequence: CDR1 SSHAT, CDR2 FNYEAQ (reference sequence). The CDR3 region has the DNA TGTGCCAGCAGCTTGGGGACAGGGGGGAACACCGGGGAGCTGTTTTTT. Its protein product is CASSLGTGGNTGELFF.

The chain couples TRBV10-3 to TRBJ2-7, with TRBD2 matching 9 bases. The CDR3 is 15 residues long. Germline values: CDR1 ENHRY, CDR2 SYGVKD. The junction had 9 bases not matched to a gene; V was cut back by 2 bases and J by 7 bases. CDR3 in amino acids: CAISEGLAGVREQYF. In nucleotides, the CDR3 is TGTGCCATCAGTGAGGGGTTAGCGGGAGTGCGGGAGCAGTACTTC.

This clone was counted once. CDR3 region: CASSSGGPWQYF. Written as DNA, the CDR3 is TGTGCCAGCAGTTCGGGAGGGCCATGGCAGTACTTC. The chain recombines TRBV6-5 with TRBJ2-7; 8 bases are shared with TRBD2. V dropped 4 bases and J dropped 9; count of bases not matched to a gene: 5. CDR3 length: 12 residues. Per germline, CDR1 MNHEY and CDR2 SVGAGI.

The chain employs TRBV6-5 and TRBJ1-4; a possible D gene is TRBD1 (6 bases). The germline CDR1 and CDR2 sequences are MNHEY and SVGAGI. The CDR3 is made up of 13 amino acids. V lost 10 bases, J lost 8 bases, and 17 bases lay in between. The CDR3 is CATEFSGGEKLFF. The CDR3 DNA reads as TGTGCCACCGAGTTCTCGGGGGGCGAAAAACTGTTTTTT.

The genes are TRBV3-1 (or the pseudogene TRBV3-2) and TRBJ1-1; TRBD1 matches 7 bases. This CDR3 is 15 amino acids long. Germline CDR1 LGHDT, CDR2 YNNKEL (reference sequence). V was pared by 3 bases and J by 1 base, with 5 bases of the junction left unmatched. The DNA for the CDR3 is TGTGCCAGCAGCCAGCACGGGACAGAGAACACTGAAGCTTTCTTT. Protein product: CASSQHGTENTEAFF.

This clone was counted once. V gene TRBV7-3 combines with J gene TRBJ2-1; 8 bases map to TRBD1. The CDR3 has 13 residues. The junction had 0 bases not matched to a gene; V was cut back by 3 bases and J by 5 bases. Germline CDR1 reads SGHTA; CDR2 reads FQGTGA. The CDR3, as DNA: TGTGCCAGCAGCTTGGACAGGGACAATGAGCAGTTCTTC. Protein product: CASSLDRDNEQFF.

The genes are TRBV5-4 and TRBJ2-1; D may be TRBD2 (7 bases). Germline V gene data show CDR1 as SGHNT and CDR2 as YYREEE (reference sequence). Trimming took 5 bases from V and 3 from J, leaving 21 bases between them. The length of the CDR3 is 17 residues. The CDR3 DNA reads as TGTGCCAGCAGGGGGGCGGGGGCGGCCCCGGGCTACAATGAGCAGTTCTTC. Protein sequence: CASRGAGAAPGYNEQFF.

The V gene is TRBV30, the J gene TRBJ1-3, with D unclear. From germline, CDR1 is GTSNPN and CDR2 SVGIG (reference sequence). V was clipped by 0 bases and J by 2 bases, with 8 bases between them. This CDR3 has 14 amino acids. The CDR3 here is CAWSVRLPGNTIYF. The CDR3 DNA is TGTGCCTGGAGTGTACGACTACCTGGAAACACCATATATTTT.